The clone carrying this TCR beta chain was counted a few times. Its target is not known. The data originate from a study of cytomegalovirus exposure and HLA in healthy donors. Study information: Among the 350 to 400 donors who were genotyped, about 80% fell in the genetic ancestry cluster that is associated with self-reported Caucasian donors.

The study, taken as a whole, reports: A prior analysis recorded that most TCR beta V segments were productive about 87% or about 30% of the time. A highly shared variant cluster was judged a likely technical artifact.

Both 60 Vbeta primers and 13 Jbeta primers went into the PCR. Sequencing used immunoSEQ multiplex PCR; TCRdb keeps in-frame clones, though not all of them. Of about 170,000 clones listed, around 80% were seen once; the top ten hold more than 2%. This CDR3 has 13 amino acids. CDR1 SGHTA and CDR2 FQGNSA come from the germline V gene. The receptor's source is a woman in her 30s in good health and CMV-seropositive. The specimen sequenced was PBMCs. The V and J genes are TRBV7-2 and TRBJ2-5; 7 nucleotides align to TRBD2. Gene TRBJ2-7 matches the end of the DNA better, so the J call may be wrong. The CDR3 here is CASSGGRVYEQYF. For the CDR3, the DNA is TGTGCCAGCAGCGGGGGGAGGGTCTACGAGCAGTACTTC.